These 12 T cell receptor beta chains were all obtained from the same sample, sequenced in a study of neurological immune-mediated disorders. Regarding time point: longitudinal time-point 2. TCRdb processed the 5' RACE reads anew with MiXCR; each CDR3 protein has one entry. Among approximately 80,000 distinct CDR3 sequences, over 4.5% were seen once, and the ten largest hold 7.9%. The sequenced material came from PBMCs. The origin of the receptors is a woman aged 55-75 years with multiple sclerosis.

The chain carries TRBV9 and TRBJ2-7; TRBD1 aligns across 7 bases. The V segment lost 4 bases and the J segment 4 bases; nucleotides outside the gene matches: 5. The germline V gene has CDR1 SGDLS and CDR2 YYNGEE. This CDR3 region has 13 residues. CDR3 loop: CASSPAQGYEQYF. The CDR3 DNA reads as TGTGCCAGCAGCCCCGCACAGGGGTACGAGCAGTACTTC.

The sample holds many counts of this clonotype. The V and J genes are TRBV5-1 and TRBJ2-7, with 8 bases lining up with TRBD1. V gave up 2 bases and J gave up 2 bases; unmatched junction bases: 6. CDR1 is SGHRS and CDR2 is YFSETQ in the germline V gene. This CDR3 spans 15 amino acids. CDR3 coding DNA: TGCGCCAGCAGCTTAAGGGGGACAGGTGCCTACGAGCAGTACTTC. This codes for CASSLRGTGAYEQYF.

V usage is TRBV6-2 or TRBV6-3 and J usage is TRBJ1-5; 8 positions agree with TRBD1. The CDR3 contains 16 residues. Germline CDR1 MNHEY, CDR2 SVGEGT. The junction had 8 bases not matched to a gene; V was cut back by 5 bases and J by 2 bases. The CDR3 DNA reads as TGTGCCAGCAGTCAAACAGGGGGTTTTGGCAATCAGCCCCAGCATTTT. This codes for CASSQTGGFGNQPQHF.

At least ten counts were recorded for this clonotype. The CDR3 spells CSARWGAATGELFF. In nucleotides, the CDR3 is TGCAGTGCTAGATGGGGGGCGGCCACCGGGGAGCTGTTTTTT. The chain joins TRBV20-1 to TRBJ2-2; possibly TRBD1 or TRBD2 for D (6 bases each). Germline V gene lookup returns CDR1 DFQATT and CDR2 SNEGSKA (reference sequence). Deletions cut 2 bases from V and 4 bases from J, with 11 bases between. The CDR3 has 14 residues.

Many counts were recorded for this clonotype. This chain joins TRBV20-1 and TRBJ1-5; a weak D match, TRBD1 (6 bases). This CDR3 region has 15 residues. From germline, CDR1 is DFQATT and CDR2 SNEGSKA (reference sequence). The V end was cut by 5 bases, the J end by 6 bases, with 20 bases between. CDR3: CSAGRGADSGQPQHF. The CDR3 bases are TGCAGTGCTGGGCGGGGGGCAGACTCGGGTCAGCCCCAGCATTTT.

This clonotype was seen ten or more times. The V and J genes are TRBV20-1 and TRBJ1-5, with 7 bases identical to TRBD1. This CDR3 has 16 amino acids. Looked up from germline, CDR1 is DFQATT and CDR2 is SNEGSKA (reference sequence). V lost 5 bases to trimming and J lost 3 bases; unmatched junction nucleotides: 13. CDR3 residues: CSAGRSGTVINQPQHF. For the CDR3, the DNA is TGCAGTGCTGGTCGGTCCGGGACAGTCATCAATCAGCCCCAGCATTTT.

This clonotype came up a few times. The rearrangement links TRBV7-6 to TRBJ2-2; 8 bases are shared with TRBD1. The CDR3 spans 16 residues. Unmatched junction bases numbered 7, after V lost 6 bases and J lost 1 base. CDR1 and CDR2 (germline): SGHVS, FNYEAQ. The CDR3 DNA reads TGTGCCAGCAGTTGGGGCGACAGGGGGAACACCGGGGAGCTGTTTTTT. Its protein product is CASSWGDRGNTGELFF.

This clonotype has ten or more counts. This sequence joins TRBV6-1 and TRBJ2-7; D unclear. The CDR3 spans 15 residues. The germline V and J ends were trimmed by 7 bases and 4 bases, with 20 bases remaining between them. Germline V gene lookup returns CDR1 MNHNS and CDR2 SASEGT. CDR3 sequence: CASIRNPFESYEQYF. For the CDR3, the DNA is TGTGCCAGCATCAGAAATCCCTTCGAGTCATACGAGCAGTACTTC.

The sample holds a few counts of this clonotype. The rearrangement joins TRBV4-1 to TRBJ1-6; no definite D call. From germline, CDR1 is MGHRA and CDR2 YSYEKL. V lost 5 bases to trimming and J lost 0 bases, with 14 bases between them. The CDR3 extends over 17 amino acids. In nucleotides, the CDR3 is TGCGCCAGCAGCACAGAGCCACATAGCTCCTATAATTCACCCCTCCACTTT. Protein sequence: CASSTEPHSSYNSPLHF.

The V and J genes are TRBV5-8 and TRBJ2-5; 12 bases align to TRBD1. J was trimmed by 2 bases and V by 4 bases; bases with no gene match: 12. CDR3 length: 18 residues. Germline CDR1 SGHTS, CDR2 YDEGEE. CDR3 loop: CASSPGTGGLSRQETQYF. The CDR3, as DNA: TGTGCCAGCAGCCCCGGGACAGGGGGCTTAAGTAGGCAAGAGACCCAGTACTTC.

This clonotype was observed many times. The CDR3, as DNA: TGCAGTGCTAGTCCCCCCCCCCAGGCCAATGAGCAGTTCTTC. Amino acid sequence: CSASPPPQANEQFF. The chain has TRBV20-1 and TRBJ2-1; D uncertain. The CDR3 is 14 amino acids. The germline V gene encodes CDR1 DFQATT and CDR2 SNEGSKA (reference sequence). V lost 3 bases, J lost 6 bases, and 15 bases lay in between.

The chain employs TRBV5-6 and TRBJ2-2, with 13 positions matching TRBD2. V was clipped by 0 bases and J by 2 bases; unmatched bases: 1. The length of the CDR3 is 17 residues. Germline V lookup: CDR1 SGHDT, CDR2 YYEEEE. The CDR3 DNA reads as TGTGCCAGCAGCTTGGGACTAGCGGGGGGTAACACCGGGGAGCTGTTTTTT. Protein product: CASSLGLAGGNTGELFF.